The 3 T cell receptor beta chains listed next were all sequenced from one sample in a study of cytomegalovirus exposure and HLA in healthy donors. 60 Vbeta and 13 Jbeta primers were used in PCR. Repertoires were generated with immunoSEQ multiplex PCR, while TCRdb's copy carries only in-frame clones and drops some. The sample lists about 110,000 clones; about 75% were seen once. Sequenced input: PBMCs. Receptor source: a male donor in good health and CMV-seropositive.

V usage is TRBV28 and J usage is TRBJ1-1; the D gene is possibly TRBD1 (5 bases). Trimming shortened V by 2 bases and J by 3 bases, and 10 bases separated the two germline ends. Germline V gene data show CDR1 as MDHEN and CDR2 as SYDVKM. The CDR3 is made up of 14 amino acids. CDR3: CASSLHQGYTEAFF. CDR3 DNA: TGTGCCAGCAGTTTACATCAGGGATACACTGAAGCTTTCTTT.

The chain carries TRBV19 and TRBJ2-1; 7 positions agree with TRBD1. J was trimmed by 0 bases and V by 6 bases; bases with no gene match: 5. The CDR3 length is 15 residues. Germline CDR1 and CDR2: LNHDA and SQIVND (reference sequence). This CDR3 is CASSRTGNSYNEQFF. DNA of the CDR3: TGTGCCAGTAGCCGGACAGGCAACTCCTACAATGAGCAGTTCTTC.

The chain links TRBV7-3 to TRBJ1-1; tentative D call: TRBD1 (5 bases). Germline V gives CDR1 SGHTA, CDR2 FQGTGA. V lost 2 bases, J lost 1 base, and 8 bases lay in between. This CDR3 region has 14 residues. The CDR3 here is CASSLGGENTEAFF. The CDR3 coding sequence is TGTGCCAGCAGCTTAGGGGGGGAGAACACTGAAGCTTTCTTT.